This T cell receptor beta chain was captured by sequencing in a study of OX40 agonist ivuxolimab in advanced cancers. General study points: The specificity for antigen of the expanded peripheral T cells was not determined. Normalized T-cell clonal expansion was also low in some nonresponders.

Sequenced by immunoSEQ multiplex PCR; TCRdb stores in-frame clones only, minus some. The sample lists roughly 93,000 clones, about 84% seen once, with about 5.5% in the top ten. Worth noting for this clone: Its antigen remains unknown.

CDR3 length equals 14 residues. V lost 5 bases and J lost 6, with 15 bases in between. Germline values: CDR1 SEHNR, CDR2 FQNEAQ (reference sequence). The material sequenced was CD4+ or CD8+ T cells sorted from blood, taken in a trial of the OX40 agonist ivuxolimab. The clonotype comes from an adult with an advanced solid tumor such as melanoma, head and neck, liver or kidney cancer. The chain uses TRBV7-9 and TRBJ2-3; D is ambiguous. The CDR3 nucleotides are TGTGCCAGCAGCACGACTGAGTCGAGGGATACGCAGTATTTT. Translation: CASSTTESRDTQYF.